This TCR beta chain was profiled in a study of T cell repertoires and HLA-DP antigens. Study-wide context: DNA input averaged approximately 0.2 ug in sorted CD137+CD4+ and around 1,100 ng in pre-culture CD4+. Study observations and caveats: The CD4+ repertoire was not split into naive and memory.

This clone has only a few counts. Its antigen is not identified. Amplification used primers for 54 TRBV and 13 TRBJ segments. Sequenced by immunoSEQ multiplex PCR; TCRdb stores in-frame clones only, minus some. The data contain some 120,000 clones, around 92% of them singletons. CD4+ T cells were isolated untouched, approximately 98% pure. The CDR3 has 14 residues. The V gene lost 2 bases and the J gene lost 0 bases, with 2 bases spanning the gap. CDR1 and CDR2 from the germline V gene are MNHNS and SASEGT. Material for sequencing was CD4+ T cells from PBMCs. The chain recombines TRBV6-1 with TRBJ1-6; D unclear. This TCR derives from a young woman in good health and CMV-seronegative. CDR3 nucleotides: TGTGCCAGCAGTGAACACTCCTATAATTCACCCCTCCACTTT. It is translated as CASSEHSYNSPLHF.